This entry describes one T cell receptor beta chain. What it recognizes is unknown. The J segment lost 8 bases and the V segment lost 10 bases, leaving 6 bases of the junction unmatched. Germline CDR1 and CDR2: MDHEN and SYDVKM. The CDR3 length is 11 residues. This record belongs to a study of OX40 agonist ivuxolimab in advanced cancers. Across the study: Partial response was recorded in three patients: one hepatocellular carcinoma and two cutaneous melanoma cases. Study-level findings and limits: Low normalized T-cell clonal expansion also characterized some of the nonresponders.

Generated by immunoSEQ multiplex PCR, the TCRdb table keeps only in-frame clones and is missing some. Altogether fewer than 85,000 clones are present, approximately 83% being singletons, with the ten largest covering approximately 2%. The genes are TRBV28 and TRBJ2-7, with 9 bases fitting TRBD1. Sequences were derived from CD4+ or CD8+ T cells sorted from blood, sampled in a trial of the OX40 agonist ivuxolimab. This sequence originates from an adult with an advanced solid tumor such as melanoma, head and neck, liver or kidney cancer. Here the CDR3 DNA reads TGTGCCACGGGGGACAGGGTAAAGCAGTACTTC. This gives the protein CATGDRVKQYF.